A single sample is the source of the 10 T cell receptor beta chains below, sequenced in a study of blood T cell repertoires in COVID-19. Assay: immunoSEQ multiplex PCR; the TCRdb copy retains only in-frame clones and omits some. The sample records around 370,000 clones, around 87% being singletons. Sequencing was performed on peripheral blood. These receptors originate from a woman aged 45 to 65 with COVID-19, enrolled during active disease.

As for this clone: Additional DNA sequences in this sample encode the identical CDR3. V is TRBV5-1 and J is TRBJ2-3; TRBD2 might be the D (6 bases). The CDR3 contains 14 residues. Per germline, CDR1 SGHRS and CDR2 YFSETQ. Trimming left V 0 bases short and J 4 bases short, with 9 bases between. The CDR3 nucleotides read TGCGCCAGCAGCTTGGGACTAGAGGCAGATACGCAGTATTTT. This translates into CASSLGLEADTQYF.

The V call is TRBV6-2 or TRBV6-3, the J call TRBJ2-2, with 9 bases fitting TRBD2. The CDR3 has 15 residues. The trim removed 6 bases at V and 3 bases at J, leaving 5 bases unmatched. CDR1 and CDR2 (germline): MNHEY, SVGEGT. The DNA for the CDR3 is TGTGCCAGCAGACCTAGCGGGGCCTACACCGGGGAGCTGTTTTTT. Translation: CASRPSGAYTGELFF.

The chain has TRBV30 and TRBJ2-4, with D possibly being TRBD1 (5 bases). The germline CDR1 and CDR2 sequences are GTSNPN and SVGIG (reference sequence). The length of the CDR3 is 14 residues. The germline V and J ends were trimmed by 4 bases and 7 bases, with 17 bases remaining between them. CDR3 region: CAWNEGQGSNIQYF. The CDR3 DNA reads TGTGCCTGGAACGAAGGGCAGGGAAGTAACATTCAGTACTTC. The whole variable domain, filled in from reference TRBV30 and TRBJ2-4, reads SQTIHQWPATLVQPVGSPLSLECTVEGTSNPNLYWYRQAAGRGLQLLFYSVGIGQISSEVPQNLSASRPQDRQFILSSKKLLLSDSGFYLCAWNEGQGSNIQYFGAGTRLSVL.

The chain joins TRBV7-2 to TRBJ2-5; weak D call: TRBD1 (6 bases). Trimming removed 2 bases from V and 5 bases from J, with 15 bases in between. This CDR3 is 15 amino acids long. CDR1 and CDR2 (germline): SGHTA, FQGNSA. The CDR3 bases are TGTGCCAGCAGCTTAACAGGGAAGGGTGGGGAGACCCAGTACTTC. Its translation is CASSLTGKGGETQYF. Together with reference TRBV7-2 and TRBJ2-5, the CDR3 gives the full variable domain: GAGVSQSPSNKVTEKGKDVELRCDPISGHTALYWYRQSLGQGLEFLIYFQGNSAPDKSGLPSDRFSAERTGGSVSTLTIQRTQQEDSAVYLCASSLTGKGGETQYFGPGTRLLVL.

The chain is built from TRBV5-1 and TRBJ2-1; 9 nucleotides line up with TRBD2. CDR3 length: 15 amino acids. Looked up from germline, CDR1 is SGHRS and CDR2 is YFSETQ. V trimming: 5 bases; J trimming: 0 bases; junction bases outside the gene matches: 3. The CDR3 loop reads CASSLAGASYNEQFF. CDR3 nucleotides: TGCGCCAGCAGTTTAGCGGGAGCCTCCTACAATGAGCAGTTCTTC.

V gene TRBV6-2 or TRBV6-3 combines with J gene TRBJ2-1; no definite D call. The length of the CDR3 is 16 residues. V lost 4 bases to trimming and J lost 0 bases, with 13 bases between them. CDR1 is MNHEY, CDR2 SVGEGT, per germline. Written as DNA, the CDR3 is TGTGCCAGCAGTTCCTGGCAGATCAGCTCCTACAATGAGCAGTTCTTC. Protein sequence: CASSSWQISSYNEQFF.

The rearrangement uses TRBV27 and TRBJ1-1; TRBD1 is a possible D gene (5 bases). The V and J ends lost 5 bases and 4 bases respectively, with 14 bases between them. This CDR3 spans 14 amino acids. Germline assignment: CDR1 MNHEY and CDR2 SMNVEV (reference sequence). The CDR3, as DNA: TGTGCCAGCAGTCTGCAGGGTATGAGCACTGAAGCTTTCTTT. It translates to CASSLQGMSTEAFF.

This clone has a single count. In DNA form, the CDR3 reads TGTGCCAGCGTGCGGGGGAACACTGAAGCTTTCTTT. As protein: CASVRGNTEAFF. The chain recombines TRBV7-9 with TRBJ1-1; D remains ambiguous. The ends were cut back, 8 bases at V and 1 base at J, with 8 bases in the middle. The CDR3 length is 12 residues. Germline V gene lookup returns CDR1 SEHNR and CDR2 FQNEAQ (reference sequence).

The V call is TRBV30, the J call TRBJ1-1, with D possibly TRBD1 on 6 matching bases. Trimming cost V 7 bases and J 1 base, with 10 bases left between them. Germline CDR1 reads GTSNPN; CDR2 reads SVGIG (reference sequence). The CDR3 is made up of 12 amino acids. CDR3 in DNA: TGTGCCTTAAGGGGGGGGAACACTGAAGCTTTCTTT. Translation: CALRGGNTEAFF. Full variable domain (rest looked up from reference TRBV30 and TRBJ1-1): SQTIHQWPATLVQPVGSPLSLECTVEGTSNPNLYWYRQAAGRGLQLLFYSVGIGQISSEVPQNLSASRPQDRQFILSSKKLLLSDSGFYLCALRGGNTEAFFGQGTRLTVV.

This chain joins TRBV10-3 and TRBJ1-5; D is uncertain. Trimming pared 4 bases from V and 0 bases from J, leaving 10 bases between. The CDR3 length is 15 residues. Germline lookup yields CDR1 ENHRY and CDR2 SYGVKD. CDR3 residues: CAISGTAHSNQPQHF. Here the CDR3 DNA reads TGTGCCATCAGTGGGACTGCCCATAGCAATCAGCCCCAGCATTTT.